This is a list of T cell receptor beta chains from one sample in a study of molecular identifiers for immune sequencing clone quantification. TCRdb fed the PCR reads into MiXCR, producing one record per CDR3 protein. The table has hundreds of thousands of distinct CDR3 sequences, around 20% seen once; the top ten hold roughly 0.9%. Sequencing input: naive CD8+ T cells from blood, with Jurkat cell RNA spiked in. These receptors all come from a human donor in good health. Some libraries in this study had Jurkat cell RNA spiked in. Both conserved end residues are part of each CDR3. A D gene is named only where the DNA matches it firmly. Expanded clones are given a class, and other clones once, few, many or no size at all.

TRBJ2-1 | TRBV20-1 | TRBD2 | many | CSASLADTHNEQFF | TGCAGTGCTAGTCTAGCGGACACGCACAATGAGCAGTTCTTC
TRBJ2-1 | TRBV6-5 | NA | many | CASSPFPLGNEQFF | TGTGCCAGCAGTCCCTTCCCCTTGGGCAATGAGCAGTTCTTC
TRBJ2-2 | TRBV4-2 | TRBD1 | many | CASSQELMQGAWAGELFF | TGTGCCAGCAGCCAAGAATTGATGCAGGGGGCGTGGGCCGGGGAGCTGTTTTTT
TRBJ1-1 | TRBV11-2 | NA | many | CASSLGATEAFF | TGTGCCAGCAGTTTAGGGGCGACTGAAGCTTTCTTT
TRBJ2-1 | TRBV27 | TRBD2 | many | CASSTSASYNEQFF | TGTGCCAGCAGTACTAGCGCGTCCTACAATGAGCAGTTCTTC
TRBJ1-4 | TRBV19 | TRBD1 | many | CASQRQGREKLFF | TGTGCCAGTCAAAGACAGGGTCGAGAAAAACTGTTTTTT
TRBJ2-3 | TRBV7-8 | NA | many | CASSLPSSTDTQYF | TGTGCCAGCAGCTTACCCAGTAGCACAGATACGCAGTATTTT
TRBJ2-2 | TRBV30 | NA | many | CAWTASGNTGELFF | TGTGCCTGGACGGCTAGTGGGAACACCGGGGAGCTGTTTTTT
TRBJ2-1 | TRBV7-2 | TRBD2 | many | CASSLISGPKPNEQFF | TGTGCCAGCAGCTTAATTAGCGGGCCAAAGCCCAATGAGCAGTTCTTC
TRBJ2-4 | TRBV7-8 | NA | NA | CASSLPSGGQTKSIQYF | TGTGCCAGCAGCTTACCGTCGGGGGGACAAACCAAAAGCATTCAGTACTTC
TRBJ2-7 | TRBV12-3/TRBV12-4 | NA | many | CASSYTGSRYEQYF | TGTGCCAGCAGTTATACCGGGAGCCGGTACGAGCAGTACTTC
TRBJ2-7 | TRBV25-1 | NA | many | CASSGGVTNEQYF | TGTGCCAGCAGCGGAGGAGTAACTAACGAGCAGTACTTC
TRBJ2-2 | TRBV24-1 | NA | many | CATSHYGTVDTGELFF | TGTGCCACCTCTCATTACGGGACGGTGGACACCGGGGAGCTGTTTTTT
TRBJ2-2 | TRBV6-4 | NA | many | CASRSGYNTGELFF | TGTGCCAGCAGAAGCGGTTATAACACCGGGGAGCTGTTTTTT
TRBJ2-5 | TRBV4-3 | TRBD2 | NA | CASSQRLAGETQYF | TGCGCCAGCAGCCAGAGGCTAGCGGGGGAGACCCAGTACTTC
TRBJ1-3 | TRBV27 | NA | NA | CASSLGPFSGNTIYF | TGTGCCAGCAGTTTAGGCCCCTTCTCTGGAAACACCATATATTTT
TRBJ2-7 | TRBV6-5 | TRBD2 | many | CASSYEGGRPYEQYF | TGTGCCAGCAGTTACGAGGGCGGGAGGCCCTACGAGCAGTACTTC
TRBJ1-1 | TRBV11-2 | TRBD1 | NA | CASSGTGQWLAFF | TGTGCCAGCAGCGGAACGGGACAGTGGCTAGCTTTCTTT
TRBJ1-1 | TRBV20-1 | TRBD1 | few | CSARGTGGSMNTEAFF | TGCAGTGCTAGGGGGACAGGGGGGAGCATGAACACTGAAGCTTTCTTT
TRBJ2-1 | TRBV5-5 | TRBD1 | few | CASSLSSLVGTGLNEQFF | TGTGCCAGCAGCCTTTCTTCTTTGGTCGGGACAGGCCTGAATGAGCAGTTCTTC
TRBJ2-1 | TRBV28 | NA | many | CASRPADYNEQFF | TGTGCCAGCAGGCCGGCGGATTACAATGAGCAGTTCTTC
TRBJ2-7 | TRBV11-2 | NA | NA | CASSFRGVHEQYF | TGTGCCAGCAGCTTCAGGGGTGTCCACGAGCAGTACTTC
TRBJ2-7 | TRBV7-2 | TRBD2 | many | CASNRAGGSAYEQYF | TGTGCCAGCAACCGCGCGGGGGGGAGCGCCTACGAGCAGTACTTC
TRBJ2-7 | TRBV29-1 | NA | many | CSVQGYEQYF | TGCAGCGTGCAGGGGTACGAGCAGTACTTC
TRBJ1-1 | TRBV19 | NA | few | CASTWGSPDTEAFF | TGTGCCAGTACCTGGGGCTCCCCCGACACTGAAGCTTTCTTT
TRBJ2-5 | TRBV5-3 | TRBD1 | few | CARSLYRDSQETQYF | TGTGCCAGAAGCTTGTATCGGGACAGCCAAGAGACCCAGTACTTC
TRBJ2-5 | TRBV7-7 | NA | many | CASSPWGGGSSETQYF | TGTGCTAGCAGCCCCTGGGGTGGGGGTTCATCGGAGACCCAGTACTTC
TRBJ1-5 | TRBV19 | NA | few | CASRTADQPQHF | TGTGCCAGTAGGACAGCAGATCAGCCCCAGCATTTT
TRBJ2-4 | TRBV2 | NA | many | CASSWDGVAKNIQYF | TGTGCCAGCAGTTGGGACGGCGTAGCCAAAAACATTCAGTACTTC
TRBJ2-7 | TRBV6-2/TRBV6-3 | TRBD1 | few | CASSWDSYSYEQYF | TGTGCCAGCAGCTGGGACAGTTACTCCTACGAGCAGTACTTC
TRBJ2-1 | TRBV24-1 | TRBD2 | many | CATSDLLAGGPDEQFF | TGTGCCACCAGTGATTTGCTTGCGGGAGGGCCAGATGAGCAGTTCTTC
TRBJ2-5 | TRBV3-1 | TRBD1 | NA | CASSQGVDRDQETQYF | TGTGCCAGCAGCCAGGGCGTCGACAGGGACCAAGAGACCCAGTACTTC
TRBJ1-4 | TRBV6-5 | NA | many | CASSYASGGDATNEKLFF | TGTGCCAGCAGTTACGCGAGTGGCGGAGACGCAACTAATGAAAAACTGTTTTTT
TRBJ1-4 | TRBV2 | NA | many | CASSDGSPTNEKLFF | TGTGCCAGCAGTGACGGGTCTCCAACTAATGAAAAACTGTTTTTT
TRBJ2-2 | TRBV4-1 | NA | NA | CASSYVGHGELFF | TGCGCCAGCAGCTACGTTGGTCACGGGGAGCTGTTTTTT
TRBJ2-2 | TRBV6-4 | NA | few | CASSDSLHTGELFF | TGTGCCAGCAGTGACTCCCTCCACACCGGGGAGCTGTTTTTT
TRBJ1-4 | TRBV12-3/TRBV12-4 | NA | few | CASSLRIIGIEKLFF | TGTGCCAGCAGTTTAAGGATCATTGGTATTGAAAAACTGTTTTTT